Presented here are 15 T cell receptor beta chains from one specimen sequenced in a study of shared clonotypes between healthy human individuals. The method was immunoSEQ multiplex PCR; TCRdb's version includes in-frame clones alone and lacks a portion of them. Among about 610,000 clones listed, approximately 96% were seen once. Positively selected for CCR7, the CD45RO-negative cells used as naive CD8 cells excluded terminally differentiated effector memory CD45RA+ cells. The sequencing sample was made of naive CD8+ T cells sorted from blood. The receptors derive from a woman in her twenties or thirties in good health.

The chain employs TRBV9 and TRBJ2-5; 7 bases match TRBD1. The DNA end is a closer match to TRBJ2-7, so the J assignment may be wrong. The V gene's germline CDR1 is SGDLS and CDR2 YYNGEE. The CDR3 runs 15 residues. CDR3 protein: CASSAGTARTYEQYF. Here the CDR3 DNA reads TGTGCCAGCAGCGCCGGGACAGCACGAACCTACGAGCAGTACTTC.

CDR3 DNA sequence: TGTGCCAGCAGCCAATGGGAATCCCAAGAGACCCAGTACTTC. It yields the protein CASSQWESQETQYF. This chain joins TRBV7-2 and TRBJ2-5, with no clear D. V was trimmed by 5 bases and J by 1 base, leaving 11 bases between them. CDR1 is SGHTA and CDR2 is FQGNSA in the germline V gene. The CDR3 runs to 14 residues.

The chain's CDR3 is CASSWGSAKNNEQFF. The CDR3 DNA reads as TGTGCCAGTAGTTGGGGTTCAGCGAAAAACAATGAGCAGTTCTTC. V gene TRBV19 combines with J gene TRBJ2-1, with D uncertain. CDR1 is LNHDA and CDR2 is SQIVND in the germline V gene (reference sequence). The CDR3 totals 15 residues. V lost 5 bases and J 5 bases, leaving 16 bases between the germline ends.

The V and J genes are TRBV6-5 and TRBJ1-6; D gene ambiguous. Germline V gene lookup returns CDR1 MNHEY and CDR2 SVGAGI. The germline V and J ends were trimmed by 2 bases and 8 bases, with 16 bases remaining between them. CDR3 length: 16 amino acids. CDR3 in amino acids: CASSYTGPGWYSPLHF. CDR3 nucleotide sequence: TGTGCCAGCAGTTACACCGGTCCGGGGTGGTATTCACCCCTCCACTTT.

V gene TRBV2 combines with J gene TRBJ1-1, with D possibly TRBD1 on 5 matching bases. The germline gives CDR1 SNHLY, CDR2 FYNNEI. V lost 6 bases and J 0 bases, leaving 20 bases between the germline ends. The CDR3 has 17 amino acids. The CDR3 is CASSRVRMGHLNTEAFF. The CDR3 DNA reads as TGTGCCAGCAGCCGAGTGAGGATGGGGCATTTGAACACTGAAGCTTTCTTT.

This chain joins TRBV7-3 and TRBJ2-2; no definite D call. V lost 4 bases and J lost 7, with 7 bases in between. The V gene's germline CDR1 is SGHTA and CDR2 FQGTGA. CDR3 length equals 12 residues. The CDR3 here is CASSYVDGELFF. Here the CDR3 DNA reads TGTGCCAGCAGCTATGTGGACGGGGAGCTGTTTTTT.

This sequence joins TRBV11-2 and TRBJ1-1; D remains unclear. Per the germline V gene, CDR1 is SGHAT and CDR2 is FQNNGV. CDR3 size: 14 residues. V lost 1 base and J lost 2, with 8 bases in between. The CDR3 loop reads CASSLAEGNTEAFF. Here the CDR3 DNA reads TGTGCCAGCAGCTTAGCGGAGGGAAACACTGAAGCTTTCTTT.

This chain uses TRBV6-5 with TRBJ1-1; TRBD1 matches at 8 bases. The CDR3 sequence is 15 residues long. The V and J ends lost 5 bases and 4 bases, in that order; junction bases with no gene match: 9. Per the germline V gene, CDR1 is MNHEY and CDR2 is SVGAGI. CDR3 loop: CASSPGQGWGTEAFF. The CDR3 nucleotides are TGTGCCAGCAGTCCCGGACAGGGATGGGGCACTGAAGCTTTCTTT.

CDR3: CAWIGGVYGYTF. CDR3 DNA: TGTGCCTGGATTGGGGGTGTATATGGCTACACCTTC. The chain recombines TRBV30 with TRBJ1-2; D may be TRBD1 (5 bases). Germline V gene data show CDR1 as GTSNPN and CDR2 as SVGIG (reference sequence). The length of the CDR3 is 12 residues. V lost 4 bases and J lost 5, with 11 bases in between.

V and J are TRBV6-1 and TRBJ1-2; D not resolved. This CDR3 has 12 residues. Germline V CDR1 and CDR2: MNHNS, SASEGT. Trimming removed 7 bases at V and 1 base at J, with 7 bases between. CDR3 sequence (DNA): TGTGCCAGCAATACAGATAACTATGGCTACACCTTC. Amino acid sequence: CASNTDNYGYTF.

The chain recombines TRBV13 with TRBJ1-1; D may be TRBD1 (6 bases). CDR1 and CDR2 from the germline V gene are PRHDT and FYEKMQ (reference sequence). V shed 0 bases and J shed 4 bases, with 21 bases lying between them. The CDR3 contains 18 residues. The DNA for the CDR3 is TGTGCCAGCAGCTTAGGATCGGGACAACTCAACTGGGGCACTGAAGCTTTCTTT. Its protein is CASSLGSGQLNWGTEAFF.

The CDR3 reads CASKSSSNQPQHF. The CDR3 bases are TGTGCCAGTAAGAGTTCTAGCAATCAGCCCCAGCATTTT. V gene TRBV19 combines with J gene TRBJ1-5; D remains unclear. The germline V gene encodes CDR1 LNHDA and CDR2 SQIVND (reference sequence). This CDR3 comprises 13 residues. With 7 bases removed from V and 0 bases from J, the gap between germline ends came to 7 bases.

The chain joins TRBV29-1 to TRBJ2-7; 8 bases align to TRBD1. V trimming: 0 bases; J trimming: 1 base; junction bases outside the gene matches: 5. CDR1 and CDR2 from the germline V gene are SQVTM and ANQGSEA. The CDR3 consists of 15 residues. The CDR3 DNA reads TGCAGCGTTGAAGATAAACAGGGGGGTTCCTACGAGCAGTACTTC. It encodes CSVEDKQGGSYEQYF.

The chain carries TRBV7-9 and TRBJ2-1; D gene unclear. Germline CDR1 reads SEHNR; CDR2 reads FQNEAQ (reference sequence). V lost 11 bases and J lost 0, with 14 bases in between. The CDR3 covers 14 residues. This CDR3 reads CAGIYSSSYNEQFF. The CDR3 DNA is TGTGCCGGTATTTACAGTAGCTCCTACAATGAGCAGTTCTTC.

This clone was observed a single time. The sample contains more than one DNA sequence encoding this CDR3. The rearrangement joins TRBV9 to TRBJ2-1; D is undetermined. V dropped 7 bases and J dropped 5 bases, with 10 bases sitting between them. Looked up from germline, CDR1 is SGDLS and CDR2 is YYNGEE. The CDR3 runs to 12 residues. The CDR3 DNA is TGTGCCAGCTCCGTAGTGAACAATGAGCAGTTCTTC. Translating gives CASSVVNNEQFF.